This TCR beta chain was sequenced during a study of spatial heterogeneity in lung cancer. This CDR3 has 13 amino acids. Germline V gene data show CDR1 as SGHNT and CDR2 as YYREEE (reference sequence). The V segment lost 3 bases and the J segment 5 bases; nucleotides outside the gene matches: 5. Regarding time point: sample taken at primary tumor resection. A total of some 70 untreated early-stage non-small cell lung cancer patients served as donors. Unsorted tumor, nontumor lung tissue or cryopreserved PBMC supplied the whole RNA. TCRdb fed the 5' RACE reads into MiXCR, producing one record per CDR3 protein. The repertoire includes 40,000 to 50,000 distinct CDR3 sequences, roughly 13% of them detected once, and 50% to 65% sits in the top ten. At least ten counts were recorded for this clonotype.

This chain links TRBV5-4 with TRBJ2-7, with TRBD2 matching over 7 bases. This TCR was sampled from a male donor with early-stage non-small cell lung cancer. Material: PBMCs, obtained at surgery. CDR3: CASSSGGSDEQYF. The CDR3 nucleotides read TGTGCCAGCAGCTCGGGAGGCAGCGACGAGCAGTACTTC.